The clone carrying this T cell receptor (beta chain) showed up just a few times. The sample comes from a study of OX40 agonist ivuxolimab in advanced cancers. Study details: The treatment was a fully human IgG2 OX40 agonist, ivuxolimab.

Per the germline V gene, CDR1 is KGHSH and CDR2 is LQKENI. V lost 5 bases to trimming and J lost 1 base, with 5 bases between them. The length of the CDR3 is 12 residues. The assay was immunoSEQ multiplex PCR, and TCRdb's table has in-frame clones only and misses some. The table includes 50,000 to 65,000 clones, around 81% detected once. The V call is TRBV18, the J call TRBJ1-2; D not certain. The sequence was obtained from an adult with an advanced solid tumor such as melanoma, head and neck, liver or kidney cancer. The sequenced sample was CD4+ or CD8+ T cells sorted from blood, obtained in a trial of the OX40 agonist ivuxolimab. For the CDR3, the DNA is TGTGCCAGCTCAGACAATAACTATGGCTACACCTTC. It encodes CASSDNNYGYTF.